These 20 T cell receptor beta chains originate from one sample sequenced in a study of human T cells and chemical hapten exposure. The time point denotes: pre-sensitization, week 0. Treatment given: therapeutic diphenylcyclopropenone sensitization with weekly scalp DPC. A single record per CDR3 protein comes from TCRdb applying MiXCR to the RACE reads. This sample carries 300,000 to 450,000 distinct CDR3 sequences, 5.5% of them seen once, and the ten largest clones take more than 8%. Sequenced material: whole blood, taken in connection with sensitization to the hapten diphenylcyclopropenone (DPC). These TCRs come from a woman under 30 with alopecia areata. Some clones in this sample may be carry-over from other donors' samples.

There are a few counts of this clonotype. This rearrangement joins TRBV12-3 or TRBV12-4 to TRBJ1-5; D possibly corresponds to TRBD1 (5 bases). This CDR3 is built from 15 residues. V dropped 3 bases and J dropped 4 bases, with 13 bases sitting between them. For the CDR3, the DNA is TGTGCCAGCAGTTTTCAGGGAGAGGCTAATCAGCCCCAGCATTTT. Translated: CASSFQGEANQPQHF.

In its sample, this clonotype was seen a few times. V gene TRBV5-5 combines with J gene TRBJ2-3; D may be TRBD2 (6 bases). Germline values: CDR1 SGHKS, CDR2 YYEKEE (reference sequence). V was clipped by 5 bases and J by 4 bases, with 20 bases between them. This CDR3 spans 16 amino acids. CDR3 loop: CASSPAPGDPADTQYF. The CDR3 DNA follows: TGTGCCAGCAGTCCAGCACCGGGAGATCCCGCAGATACGCAGTATTTT.

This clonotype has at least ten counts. CDR3 coding DNA: TGTGCCAGCTCGTCGTCCGAATGGTTCGGGAACACTGAAGCTTTCTTT. This gives the protein CASSSSEWFGNTEAFF. The genes are TRBV18 and TRBJ1-1, with no clear D. Trimming removed 6 bases at V and 1 base at J, with 18 bases between. The CDR3 runs to 16 residues. Germline loops: CDR1 KGHSH, CDR2 LQKENI.

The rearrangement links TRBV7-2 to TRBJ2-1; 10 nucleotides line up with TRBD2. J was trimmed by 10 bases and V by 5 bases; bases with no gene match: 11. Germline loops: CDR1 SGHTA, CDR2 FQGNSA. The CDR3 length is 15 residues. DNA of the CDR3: TGTGCCAGCAGCGTCTGGAGCGGGGGGGCCGAAGAGCAGTTCTTC. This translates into CASSVWSGGAEEQFF. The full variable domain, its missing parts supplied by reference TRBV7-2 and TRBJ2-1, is GAGVSQSPSNKVTEKGKDVELRCDPISGHTALYWYRQSLGQGLEFLIYFQGNSAPDKSGLPSDRFSAERTGGSVSTLTIQRTQQEDSAVYLCASSVWSGGAEEQFFGPGTRLTVL.

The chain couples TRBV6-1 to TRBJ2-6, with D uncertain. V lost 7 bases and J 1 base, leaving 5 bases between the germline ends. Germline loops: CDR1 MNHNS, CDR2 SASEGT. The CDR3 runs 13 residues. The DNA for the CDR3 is TGTGCCAGCACATGGTCTGGGGCCAACGTCCTGACTTTC. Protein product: CASTWSGANVLTF.

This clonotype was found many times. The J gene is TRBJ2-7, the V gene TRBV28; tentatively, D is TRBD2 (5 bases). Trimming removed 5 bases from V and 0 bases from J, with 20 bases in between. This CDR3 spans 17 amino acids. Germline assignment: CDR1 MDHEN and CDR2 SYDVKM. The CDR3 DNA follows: TGTGCCAGCAGTCCAAATGTCTGGGTGGGGAGCTCCTACGAGCAGTACTTC. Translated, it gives CASSPNVWVGSSYEQYF.

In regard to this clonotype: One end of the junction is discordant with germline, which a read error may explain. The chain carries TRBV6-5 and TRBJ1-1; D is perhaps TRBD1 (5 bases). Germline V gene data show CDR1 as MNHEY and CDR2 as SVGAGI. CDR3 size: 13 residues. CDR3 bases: TGTGTCAGCAGCCTCCGACAGCACACTGAAGCTTTCTTT. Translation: CVSSLRQHTEAFF.

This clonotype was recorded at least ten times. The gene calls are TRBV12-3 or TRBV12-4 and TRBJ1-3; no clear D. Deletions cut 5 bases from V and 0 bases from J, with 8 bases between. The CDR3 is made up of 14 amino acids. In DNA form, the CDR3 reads TGTGCCAGCAGTCCGTCCAACTCTGGAAACACCATATATTTT. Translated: CASSPSNSGNTIYF.

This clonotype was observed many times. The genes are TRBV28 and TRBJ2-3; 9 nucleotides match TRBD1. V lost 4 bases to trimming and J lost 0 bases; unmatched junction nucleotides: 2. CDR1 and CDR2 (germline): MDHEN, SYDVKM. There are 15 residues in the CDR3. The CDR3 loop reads CASSYRGLSTDTQYF. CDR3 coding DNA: TGTGCCAGCAGTTACAGGGGGCTCAGCACAGATACGCAGTATTTT.

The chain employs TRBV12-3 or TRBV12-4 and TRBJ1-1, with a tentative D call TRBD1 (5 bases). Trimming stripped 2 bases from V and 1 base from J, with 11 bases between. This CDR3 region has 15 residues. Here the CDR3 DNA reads TGTGCCAGCAGTTTACCGGGACGGCGGAACACTGAAGCTTTCTTT. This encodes CASSLPGRRNTEAFF.

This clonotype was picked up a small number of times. The DNA of the CDR3 is TGTGCCAGCAGCTCCCAGCGGGTCGGAGATACGCAGTATTTT. Amino acid sequence: CASSSQRVGDTQYF. The V gene is TRBV7-2, the J gene TRBJ2-3; possible D gene TRBD2, 6 bases. The CDR3 length is 14 residues. V lost 4 bases to trimming and J lost 5 bases, with 13 bases between them. Germline-derived CDR1 and CDR2 are SGHTA and FQGNSA. The variable domain in full, with the rest retrieved from reference TRBV7-2 and TRBJ2-3, is GAGVSQSPSNKVTEKGKDVELRCDPISGHTALYWYRQSLGQGLEFLIYFQGNSAPDKSGLPSDRFSAERTGGSVSTLTIQRTQQEDSAVYLCASSSQRVGDTQYFGPGTRLTVL.

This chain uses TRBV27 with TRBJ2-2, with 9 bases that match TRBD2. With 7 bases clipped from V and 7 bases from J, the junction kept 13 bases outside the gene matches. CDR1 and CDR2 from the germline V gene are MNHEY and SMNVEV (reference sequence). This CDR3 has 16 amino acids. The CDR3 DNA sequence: TGTGCCAGCACCGATAGCGGGGGCCTGGCGGGCGGGGAGCTGTTTTTT. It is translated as CASTDSGGLAGGELFF.

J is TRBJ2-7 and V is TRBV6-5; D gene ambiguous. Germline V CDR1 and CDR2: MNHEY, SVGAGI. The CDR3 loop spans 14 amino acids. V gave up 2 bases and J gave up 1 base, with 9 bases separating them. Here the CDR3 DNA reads TGTGCCAGCAGTTACCGGTCTCCTTCCTACGAGCAGTACTTC. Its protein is CASSYRSPSYEQYF.

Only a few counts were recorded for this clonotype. The CDR3 DNA follows: TGTGCCAGCAGTAACAGGGCCCCCTATGGCTACACCTTC. Residues: CASSNRAPYGYTF. V usage is TRBV12-3 or TRBV12-4 and J usage is TRBJ1-2, with D perhaps TRBD1 (6 bases). Deletions cut 5 bases from V and 4 bases from J, with 11 bases between. This CDR3 is 13 amino acids long.

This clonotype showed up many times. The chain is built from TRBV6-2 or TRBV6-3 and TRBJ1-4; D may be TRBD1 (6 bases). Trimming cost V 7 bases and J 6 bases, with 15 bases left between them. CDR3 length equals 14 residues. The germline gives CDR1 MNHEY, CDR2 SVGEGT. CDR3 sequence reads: CASTRDEGDEKLFF. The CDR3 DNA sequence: TGTGCCAGCACCCGGGACGAGGGGGATGAAAAACTGTTTTTT.

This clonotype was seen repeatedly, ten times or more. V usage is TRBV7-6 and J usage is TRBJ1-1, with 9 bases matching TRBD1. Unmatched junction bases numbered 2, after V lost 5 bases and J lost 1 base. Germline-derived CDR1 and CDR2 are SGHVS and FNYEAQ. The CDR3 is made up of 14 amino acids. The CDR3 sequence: CASSRQGGNTEAFF. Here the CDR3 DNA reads TGTGCCAGCAGCCGACAGGGGGGGAACACTGAAGCTTTCTTT.

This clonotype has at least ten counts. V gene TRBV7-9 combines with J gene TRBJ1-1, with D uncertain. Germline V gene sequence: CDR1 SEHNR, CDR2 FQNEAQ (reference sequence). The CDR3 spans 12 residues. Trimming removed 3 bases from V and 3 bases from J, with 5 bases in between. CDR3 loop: CASSFMDTEAFF. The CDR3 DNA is TGTGCCAGCAGCTTTATGGACACTGAAGCTTTCTTT. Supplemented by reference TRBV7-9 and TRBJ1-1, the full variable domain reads DTGVSQNPRHKITKRGQNVTFRCDPISEHNRLYWYRQTLGQGPEFLTYFQNEAQLEKSRLLSDRFSAERPKGSFSTLEIQRTEQGDSAMYLCASSFMDTEAFFGQGTRLTVV.

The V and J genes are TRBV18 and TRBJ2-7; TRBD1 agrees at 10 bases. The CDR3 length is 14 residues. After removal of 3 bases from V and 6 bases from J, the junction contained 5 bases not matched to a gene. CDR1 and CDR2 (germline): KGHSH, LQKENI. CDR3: CASSPGDRGLEQYF. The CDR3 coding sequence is TGTGCCAGCTCACCGGGGGACAGGGGACTCGAGCAGTACTTC.

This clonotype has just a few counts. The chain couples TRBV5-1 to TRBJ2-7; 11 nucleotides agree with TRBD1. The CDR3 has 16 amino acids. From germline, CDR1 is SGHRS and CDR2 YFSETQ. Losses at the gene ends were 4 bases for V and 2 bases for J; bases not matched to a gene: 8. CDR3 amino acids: CASSHLDRGHPYEQYF. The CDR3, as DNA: TGCGCCAGCAGCCATCTGGACAGGGGGCACCCCTACGAGCAGTACTTC.

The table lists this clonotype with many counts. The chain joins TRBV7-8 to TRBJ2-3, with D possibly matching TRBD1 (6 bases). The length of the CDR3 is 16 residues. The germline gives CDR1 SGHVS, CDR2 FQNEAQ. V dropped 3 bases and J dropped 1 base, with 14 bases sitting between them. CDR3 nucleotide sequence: TGTGCCAGCAGCTTTTACGGCAGGGGAGGCACAGATACGCAGTATTTT. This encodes CASSFYGRGGTDTQYF. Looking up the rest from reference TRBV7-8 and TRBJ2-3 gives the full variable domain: GAGVSQSPRYKVAKRGQDVALRCDPISGHVSLFWYQQALGQGPEFLTYFQNEAQLDKSGLPSDRFFAERPEGSVSTLKIQRTQQEDSAVYLCASSFYGRGGTDTQYFGPGTRLTVL.